This is a list of T cell receptor beta chains from one sample in a study of blood T cells in healthy people across ages. Via MiXCR, TCRdb re-called the 5' RACE reads, giving one row per CDR3 protein. The top ten hold about 18% of the sample, which has 550,000 to 700,000 distinct CDR3 sequences, 25% to 30% seen once. Sequenced sample: blood. All receptors derive from a woman in her 70s in good health. Each CDR3 is given with its conserved first and last residue. The order of the fields is J gene, D gene, clone size, V gene, CDR3 protein, CDR3 DNA. D genes are given only for firm matches. Clone size, where shown, is once, few, many, or a class for clones that have expanded.

TRBJ2-6,TRBD1,few,TRBV7-2,CASSSTTGGSGANVLTF,TGTGCCAGCAGCTCGACGACAGGGGGCTCTGGGGCCAACGTCCTGACTTTC
TRBJ2-1,NA,NA,TRBV28,CASSGAGSQFLAPYF,TGTGCCAGCAGTGGAGCAGGGTCCCAATTTTTGGCCCCGTACTTC
TRBJ2-3,TRBD2,few,TRBV20-1,CSALRLASTDTQYF,TGCAGTGCCCTGAGACTAGCCTCCACAGATACGCAGTATTTT
TRBJ2-7,TRBD1,NA,TRBV20-1,CSARNRQGEYEQYF,TGCAGTGCAAGAAATAGACAGGGCGAGTACGAGCAGTACTTC
TRBJ1-1,NA,NA,TRBV3-1,CASSPRSGLTEAFF,TGTGCCAGCAGCCCCCGATCAGGGCTCACTGAAGCTTTCTTT
TRBJ1-2,TRBD1,few,TRBV5-1,CASSLRGGTATGYGYTF,TGCGCCAGCAGCTTGCGGGGTGGGACAGCCACTGGCTATGGCTACACCTTC
TRBJ1-1,NA,many,TRBV6-2/TRBV6-3,CASSYSTEAFF,TGTGCCAGCAGTTACTCGACTGAAGCTTTCTTT
TRBJ2-6,NA,many,TRBV6-2/TRBV6-3,CASSYNSGANVLTF,TGTGCCAGCAGTTACAACTCTGGGGCCAACGTCCTGACTTTC
TRBJ2-5,TRBD1,few,TRBV20-1,CSARTGSGTQYF,TGCAGTGCCCGGACAGGGAGTGGGACCCAGTACTTC
TRBJ2-1,TRBD1,NA,TRBV29-1,CSADRGKRNEQFF,TGCAGCGCGGACAGGGGGAAGCGGAATGAGCAGTTCTTC
TRBJ2-4,TRBD1,once,TRBV12-3/TRBV12-4,CASSLLGTDLAKNIQYF,TGTGCCAGCAGTTTACTGGGGACAGACCTAGCCAAAAACATTCAGTACTTC
TRBJ1-4,TRBD1,NA,TRBV13,CAGSSRQGIHPNEKLFF,TGTGCCGGCAGCTCCCGACAGGGAATCCACCCCAATGAAAAACTGTTTTTT
TRBJ1-6,NA,NA,TRBV4-3,CASSQTRGAGSSPLHF,TGCGCCAGCAGCCAAACCAGGGGCGCCGGTTCTTCACCCCTCCACTTT
TRBJ1-2,NA,NA,TRBV7-2,CASSPYWDTYGYTF,TGTGCCAGCAGCCCTTACTGGGACACCTATGGCTACACCTTC
TRBJ1-5,NA,few,TRBV4-3,CASSQVQSSNQPQHF,TGCGCCAGCAGCCAAGTACAGTCTAGCAATCAGCCCCAGCATTTT
TRBJ2-5,NA,NA,TRBV20-1,CSATPIGASGGETQYF,TGCAGTGCTACTCCTATCGGAGCGTCCGGGGGAGAGACCCAGTACTTC
TRBJ2-3,TRBD2,NA,TRBV20-1,CSATGLAGLPDTQYF,TGCAGTGCCACAGGACTAGCGGGTTTACCAGATACGCAGTATTTT
TRBJ2-6,NA,NA,TRBV24-1,CATSDPGTGPGANVLTF,TGTGCCACCAGTGACCCTGGGACGGGCCCTGGGGCCAACGTCCTGACTTTC
TRBJ2-1,TRBD2,NA,TRBV12-3/TRBV12-4,CASARSGSRVEQFF,TGTGCCAGCGCCCGCAGCGGGAGTAGGGTTGAGCAGTTCTTC
TRBJ1-1,NA,NA,TRBV9,CASSGPTANTEAFF,TGTGCCAGCAGCGGACCCACAGCGAACACTGAAGCTTTCTTT
TRBJ2-2,NA,NA,TRBV7-2,CAGSGNTGELFF,TGTGCCGGGTCGGGGAACACCGGGGAGCTGTTTTTT
TRBJ2-3,NA,NA,TRBV20-1,CSAGMGGRTDTQYF,TGCAGTGCTGGGATGGGGGGCCGCACAGATACGCAGTATTTT
TRBJ2-1,NA,few,TRBV12-3/TRBV12-4,CASSFFSGNNEQFF,TGTGCCAGCAGTTTTTTCTCTGGCAACAATGAGCAGTTCTTC